One and the same sample provided the 20 T cell receptor beta chains below, sequenced in a study of cytomegalovirus exposure and HLA in healthy donors. Generated by immunoSEQ multiplex PCR, the TCRdb table keeps only in-frame clones and is missing some. The sample includes roughly 140,000 clones, around nine tenths seen only once; the top ten take 7.5% to 10%. What was sequenced was PBMCs. The receptor source for this set is a young woman in good health and CMV-seropositive.

The chain combines TRBV27 with TRBJ2-6; the D is unclear. This CDR3 is 16 amino acids long. V lost 6 bases and J lost 0, with 12 bases in between. Germline values: CDR1 MNHEY, CDR2 SMNVEV (reference sequence). The CDR3 sequence: CASSPVLSSGANVLTF. The CDR3 region has the DNA TGTGCCAGCAGCCCCGTTCTTTCCTCTGGGGCCAACGTCCTGACTTTC.

This clone has only one observation. The chain links TRBV4-1 to TRBJ2-5, with TRBD2 as a possible D gene (5 bases). From germline, CDR1 is MGHRA and CDR2 YSYEKL. Between the trimmed V and J ends, which lost 4 bases and 3 bases, there was a span of 15 bases. The CDR3 is made up of 15 amino acids. The CDR3 coding sequence is TGCGCCAGCAGCCCTTCCGGACTCACGGAAGAGACCCAGTACTTC. Translation gives CASSPSGLTEETQYF.

This chain uses TRBV7-9 with TRBJ1-4; the D is unclear. V lost 5 bases and J 8 bases, leaving 12 bases between the germline ends. Germline lookup yields CDR1 SEHNR and CDR2 FQNEAQ (reference sequence). CDR3 size: 13 residues. As DNA, the CDR3 is TGTGCCAGCAGCCCGAGAAGTAGCGAAAAACTGTTTTTT. Translated: CASSPRSSEKLFF.

The chain joins TRBV6-1 to TRBJ2-7, with D possibly TRBD2 on 5 matching bases. The germline gives CDR1 MNHNS, CDR2 SASEGT. The CDR3 spans 15 residues. Trimming cost V 2 bases and J 7 bases, with 18 bases left between them. Written as DNA, the CDR3 is TGTGCCAGCAGTGAATGGCAAAGGACCCCGGGAGAGCAGTACTTC. It translates to CASSEWQRTPGEQYF.

The rearrangement links TRBV2 to TRBJ2-7; D uncertain. CDR1 and CDR2 (germline): SNHLY, FYNNEI. This CDR3 has 11 residues. The ends were cut back, 7 bases at V and 2 bases at J, with 6 bases in the middle. The CDR3 region is CASTVAYEQYF. The CDR3 region has the DNA TGTGCCAGCACGGTAGCCTACGAGCAGTACTTC.

This chain connects TRBV7-9 to TRBJ1-6; D remains unclear. This CDR3 region has 12 residues. Germline assignment: CDR1 SEHNR and CDR2 FQNEAQ (reference sequence). With 5 bases removed from V and 7 bases from J, the gap between germline ends came to 6 bases. CDR3 nucleotide sequence: TGTGCCAGCAGCCACGAGAATTCACCCCTCCACTTT. Translation gives CASSHENSPLHF.

This sequence joins TRBV19 and TRBJ1-2; D unclear. This CDR3 spans 14 amino acids. V was shortened by 4 bases and J by 6 bases, with 15 bases between the two germline ends. Per the germline V gene, CDR1 is LNHDA and CDR2 is SQIVND (reference sequence). The CDR3 nucleotides read TGTGCCAGTAGTACCCGATCCGGGGTTGATGGCTACACCTTC. It is translated as CASSTRSGVDGYTF.

This clone was seen only once. This sequence joins TRBV19 and TRBJ1-6, with 7 bases identical to TRBD1. The CDR3 is made up of 16 amino acids. Trimming cost V 4 bases and J 7 bases; bases outside gene matches: 10. Germline lookup yields CDR1 LNHDA and CDR2 SQIVND (reference sequence). The DNA of the CDR3 is TGTGCCAGTAGTAGTCCTTACAGGGGAAGGAATTCACCCCTCCACTTT. Translated: CASSSPYRGRNSPLHF.

This chain joins TRBV28 and TRBJ2-2; perhaps TRBD2 as D (6 bases). Germline V lookup: CDR1 MDHEN, CDR2 SYDVKM. CDR3 size: 14 residues. Trimming took off 6 bases at V and 5 bases at J, with 13 bases between the two ends. CDR3 in DNA: TGTGCCAGCAGCCGGGGGTTCGGGACCGGGGAGCTGTTTTTT. This gives the protein CASSRGFGTGELFF. Complete variable domain (other parts from reference TRBV28 and TRBJ2-2): DVKVTQSSRYLVKRTGEKVFLECVQDMDHENMFWYRQDPGLGLRLIYFSYDVKMKEKGDIPEGYSVSREKKERFSLILESASTNQTSMYLCASSRGFGTGELFFGEGSRLTVL.

The J gene is TRBJ1-5, the V gene TRBV28, with 8 positions matching TRBD1. The V and J ends lost 1 base and 5 bases, in that order; junction bases with no gene match: 13. This CDR3 region has 18 residues. Germline CDR1 reads MDHEN; CDR2 reads SYDVKM. CDR3 loop: CASSLSRNSGGSYQPQHF. DNA for the CDR3: TGTGCCAGCAGTTTATCCCGAAACTCAGGGGGCAGCTATCAGCCCCAGCATTTT.

This clone was detected once. The chain carries TRBV6-5 and TRBJ1-3, with 8 bases aligning to TRBD1. The trim removed 0 bases at V and 0 bases at J, leaving 1 base unmatched. The CDR3 spans 16 residues. Germline-derived CDR1 and CDR2 are MNHEY and SVGAGI. For the CDR3, the DNA is TGTGCCAGCAGTTACTCAACAGGGGGCTCTGGAAACACCATATATTTT. This codes for CASSYSTGGSGNTIYF.

The V gene is TRBV9, the J gene TRBJ2-3, with 12 bases matching TRBD2. The CDR3 is 20 residues long. Germline assignment: CDR1 SGDLS and CDR2 YYNGEE. The junction had 16 bases not matched to a gene; V was cut back by 3 bases and J by 2 bases. The CDR3 region has the DNA TGTGCCAGCAGCGCGACTAGCGGGGGATCGGGCCTACTTACCACAGATACGCAGTATTTT. Translation gives CASSATSGGSGLLTTDTQYF.

The J gene is TRBJ2-7, the V gene TRBV11-2, with 7 bases lining up with TRBD2. The ends lost 1 base at V and 6 bases at J; junction bases unmatched: 9. The germline V gene has CDR1 SGHAT and CDR2 FQNNGV. CDR3 length equals 15 residues. The DNA of the CDR3 is TGTGCCAGCAGCTTAGGGGCATCACTAGCGAGCGAGCAGTACTTC. Translation: CASSLGASLASEQYF.

The count of this clone is one. This chain connects TRBV6-1 to TRBJ1-2, with TRBD1 identical over 10 bases. The V gene end was trimmed by 0 bases and the J gene end by 6 bases; junction bases not matched to a gene: 7. This CDR3 spans 16 amino acids. CDR1 is MNHNS, CDR2 SASEGT, per germline. In DNA form, the CDR3 reads TGTGCCAGCAGTGAAGCGTCGACAGGGGGCGCGCATGGCTACACCTTC. This encodes CASSEASTGGAHGYTF.

The chain carries TRBV10-3 and TRBJ2-2, with 14 bases fitting TRBD2. The length of the CDR3 is 17 residues. Trimming at V came to 6 bases and at J to 4 bases, leaving 7 bases not matched to a gene. Germline-derived CDR1 and CDR2 are ENHRY and SYGVKD. As DNA, the CDR3 is TGTGCCATCAGGGGACTAGCGGGGGCCTCGGGCACCGGGGAGCTGTTTTTT. Translated: CAIRGLAGASGTGELFF.

This sequence joins TRBV28 and TRBJ2-1; 9 bases map to TRBD2. Germline CDR1 MDHEN, CDR2 SYDVKM. J gave up 9 bases and V 7 bases, and 19 bases lay outside the gene matches. There are 17 residues in the CDR3. The DNA for the CDR3 is TGTGCCAGCACCCCTGGGGGGTTAGCGGGGGTAAGAGGTGAGCAGTTCTTC. Protein: CASTPGGLAGVRGEQFF. The full variable domain, in which reference TRBV28 and TRBJ2-1 provide the parts outside the CDR3, is DVKVTQSSRYLVKRTGEKVFLECVQDMDHENMFWYRQDPGLGLRLIYFSYDVKMKEKGDIPEGYSVSREKKERFSLILESASTNQTSMYLCASTPGGLAGVRGEQFFGPGTRLTVL.

The J gene is TRBJ2-2, the V gene TRBV2, with a tentative D call TRBD1 (5 bases). The CDR3 covers 16 residues. Trimming left V 4 bases short and J 0 bases short, with 12 bases between. CDR1 and CDR2 (germline): SNHLY, FYNNEI. The CDR3: CASSVSSRANTGELFF. The CDR3 DNA is TGTGCCAGCAGTGTGTCGAGCAGGGCGAACACCGGGGAGCTGTTTTTT.

The chain combines TRBV15 with TRBJ2-2; 8 positions match TRBD2. V dropped 3 bases and J dropped 6; count of bases not matched to a gene: 15. Per germline, CDR1 LNHNV and CDR2 YYDKDF (reference sequence). The CDR3 runs to 18 residues. In nucleotides, the CDR3 is TGTGCCACCAGCAGGGACCACATGTTCGGGGGGGCCGCCGGGGAGCTGTTTTTT. Translated: CATSRDHMFGGAAGELFF.

This chain links TRBV5-4 with TRBJ2-3; D possibly corresponds to TRBD1 (6 bases). This CDR3 comprises 14 residues. The germline gives CDR1 SGHNT, CDR2 YYREEE (reference sequence). V lost 3 bases and J 4 bases, leaving 12 bases between the germline ends. CDR3 residues: CASSSGKGADTQYF. The CDR3 DNA is TGTGCCAGCAGCTCGGGTAAGGGGGCAGATACGCAGTATTTT. Full variable domain (missing parts from reference TRBV5-4 and TRBJ2-3): ETGVTQSPTHLIKTRGQQVTLRCSSQSGHNTVSWYQQALGQGPQFIFQYYREEENGRGNFPPRFSGLQFPNYSSELNVNALELDDSALYLCASSSGKGADTQYFGPGTRLTVL.

CDR3 in amino acids: CASTPSGDNEQFF. The CDR3, as DNA: TGTGCCAGCACCCCATCGGGAGACAATGAGCAGTTCTTC. The J gene is TRBJ2-1, the V gene TRBV2; TRBD2 is a possible D gene (6 bases). The CDR3 runs to 13 residues. V was pared by 7 bases and J by 5 bases, with 12 bases between. Germline lookup yields CDR1 SNHLY and CDR2 FYNNEI.